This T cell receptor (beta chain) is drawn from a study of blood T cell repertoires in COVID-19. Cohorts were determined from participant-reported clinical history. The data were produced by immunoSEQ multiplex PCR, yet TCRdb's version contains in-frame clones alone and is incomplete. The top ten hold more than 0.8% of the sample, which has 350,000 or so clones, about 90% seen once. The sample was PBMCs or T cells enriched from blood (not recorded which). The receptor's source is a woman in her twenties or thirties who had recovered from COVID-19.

The CDR3 DNA reads as TGCGCCAGCAGTGAACAGCCTCTCTCTGGGGCCAACGTCCTGACTTTC. The encoded protein is CASSEQPLSGANVLTF. The rearrangement uses TRBV10-2 and TRBJ2-6, with D unclear. The V end lost 3 bases, the J end lost 0 bases, and 9 bases lay between the germline ends. This CDR3 contains 16 residues. From germline, CDR1 is WSHSY and CDR2 SAAADI.